This TCR beta chain was obtained from a study of CD8 T cells in Susac syndrome. RNA was extracted with the RNeasy kit, and a quantity of roughly 0.5 to 1 ug was reverse transcribed using random hexamers. The immunoSEQ assay covered 54 Vbeta and 13 Jbeta segments for CDR3. One entry per CDR3 protein, called by TCRdb with MiXCR from the immunoSEQ multiplex PCR reads. Here the sample spans over 120,000 distinct CDR3 sequences, around 94% being singletons. The CDR3 is 15 amino acids. Trimming cost V 0 bases and J 0 bases, with 8 bases left between them. The germline V gene has CDR1 MNHNY and CDR2 SVGAGI (reference sequence). Healthy donors constituted the controls, which were matched for age and sex.

This TCR came from a human donor in good health. The chain is built from TRBV6-6 and TRBJ1-1; no firm D call. Sequenced input: CD4+ T cells from PBMCs. The DNA for the CDR3 is TGTGCCAGCAGTTACTCTAACAGCTTGAACACTGAAGCTTTCTTT. It yields the protein CASSYSNSLNTEAFF.